These 14 T cell receptor beta chains originate from one sample sequenced in a study of glioma-infiltrating T cells (dated by TCRdb to the mid-2010s). Instrument on record: Illumina MiSeq. The iRepertoire nested amplicon-rescue multiplex PCR (arm-PCR) platform was used to amplify TCR alpha and beta CDR3 regions from RNA. The public sequencing data were trimmed at Q25 with fastp and processed into clonotypes with MiXCR by TCRdb, which kept only in-frame beta chains. When rows share a CDR3 protein, they turn into one entry using the most common DNA and genes. This sample holds roughly 200,000 distinct CDR3 sequences; around 40% were observed only once. In total, the top ten clones hold roughly 5.2% of the sample. Material for sequencing was glioma tissue, nonneoplastic brain tissue, or PBMCs (not recorded which). The receptors originated from a human donor with low-grade glioma or glioblastoma, undergoing nonglioma brain surgery, or in good health (not recorded which).

This clonotype was found a few times. This may stem from a read error, because a much larger clone lies one nucleotide away. The rearrangement uses TRBV27 and TRBJ2-1; 9 positions agree with TRBD1. The CDR3 covers 15 residues. Germline V lookup: CDR1 MNHEY, CDR2 SMNVEV (reference sequence). The CDR3 is CASSSRDRVIHEQLF. CDR3 DNA sequence: TGTGCCAGCAGTTCCCGGGACAGGGTTATTCATGAGCAGTTGTTC.

This clonotype has just a few counts. A much larger clonotype is one base distant, so this may be a read error. This rearrangement joins TRBV28 to TRBJ2-7; D remains unclear. V dropped 5 bases and J dropped 3 bases, with 11 bases sitting between them. There are 13 residues in the CDR3. The germline CDR1 and CDR2 sequences are MDHEN and SYDVKM. DNA of the CDR3: TGTGCCAGCAGTAACCCGGACGGCTACGAGCAGTACTTC. Its translation: CASSNPDGYEQYF.

As regards this clonotype: The junction does not match germline at one end; this may be a read error. The V gene is TRBV25-1, the J gene TRBJ1-1, with a possible D match to TRBD1 (6 bases). This CDR3 spans 14 amino acids. Per germline, CDR1 MGHDK and CDR2 SYGVNS. This CDR3 is CASRRPGRDNEGFF. Here the CDR3 DNA reads TGTGCCAGCAGGAGGCCCGGACGGGACAATGAAGGTTTCTTT.

This CDR3 is CASSIFPTGSGELFF. The CDR3 bases are TGTGCCAGTAGTATATTCCCCACAGGTTCCGGGGAGCTGTTTTTT. The chain combines TRBV19 with TRBJ2-2, with D tentatively TRBD1 (5 bases). The CDR3 has 15 amino acids. Trimming took 2 bases from V and 6 from J, leaving 13 bases between them. Germline CDR1 and CDR2: LNHDA and SQIVND (reference sequence). Together with reference TRBV19 and TRBJ2-2, the CDR3 gives the full variable domain: DGGITQSPKYLFRKEGQNVTLSCEQNLNHDAMYWYRQDPGQGLRLIYYSQIVNDFQKGDIAEGYSVSREKKESFPLTVTSAQKNPTAFYLCASSIFPTGSGELFFGEGSRLTVL.

Notes on this clonotype: One base away lies a much larger clone, so this may be a sequencing read error. This chain links TRBV19 with TRBJ1-5; 8 positions match TRBD1. The CDR3 spans 15 residues. Germline values: CDR1 LNHDA, CDR2 SQIVND (reference sequence). CDR3 in amino acids: CSSSTSDRANQPQHF. The CDR3 DNA follows: TGTTCCAGTAGTACCTCGGACAGGGCCAATCAGCCCCAGCATTTT.

This clonotype was counted once. Given a much more abundant clone one base away, this may be a read error. The J gene is TRBJ1-5, the V gene TRBV15; D is uncertain. This CDR3 is built from 15 residues. Looked up from germline, CDR1 is LNHNV and CDR2 is YYDKDF (reference sequence). CDR3 in DNA: TGTGCCACCACCAGAGATACGGGGTCGTCTCGGCCCCAGCATTTT. It yields the protein CATTRDTGSSRPQHF.

This clonotype was observed at least ten times. The genes are TRBV6-1 and TRBJ2-7, with D unclear. The CDR3 is made up of 14 amino acids. Between the trimmed V and J ends, which lost 6 bases and 2 bases, there was a span of 14 bases. The germline V gene encodes CDR1 MNHNS and CDR2 SASEGT. The CDR3 bases are TGTGCCAGCAGCCCCAATGACATCGCCTACGAGCAGTACTTC. It translates to CASSPNDIAYEQYF.

The rearrangement joins TRBV29-1 to TRBJ2-7; D unresolved. The CDR3 totals 12 residues. Germline V CDR1 and CDR2: SQVTM, ANQGSEA. Trimming removed 7 bases from V and 6 bases from J, with 16 bases in between. DNA for the CDR3: TGCAGCGCCGATAGGCAGGCTTCCGAGCAGTACTTC. Protein product: CSADRQASEQYF.

The table lists this clonotype with many counts. The rearrangement uses TRBV15 and TRBJ2-1; 10 bases agree with TRBD2. The trim removed 1 base at V and 13 bases at J, leaving 4 bases unmatched. The germline V gene has CDR1 LNHNV and CDR2 YYDKDF (reference sequence). The CDR3 is made up of 13 amino acids. The CDR3 region has the DNA TGTGCCACCAGCAGAGCCGGGACTAGCGATCAGTTCTTC. Its translation: CATSRAGTSDQFF. Combining the CDR3 with reference TRBV15 and TRBJ2-1 gives the whole variable domain DAMVIQNPRYQVTQFGKPVTLSCSQTLNHNVMYWYQQKSSQAPKLLFHYYDKDFNNEADTPDNFQSRRPNTSFCFLDIRSPGLGDTAMYLCATSRAGTSDQFFGPGTRLTVL.

There are many counts of this clonotype. This sequence joins TRBV6-1 and TRBJ2-3; D not resolved. The germline V gene encodes CDR1 MNHNS and CDR2 SASEGT. The CDR3 has 13 residues. V lost 7 bases to trimming and J lost 9 bases, with 17 bases between them. The CDR3 DNA reads as TGTGCCAGCATCCAGTCCTATCGTGGGACGCAGTATTTT. Translated: CASIQSYRGTQYF.

This clonotype was detected ten times or more. The V and J genes are TRBV12-5 and TRBJ2-7; TRBD2 might be the D (6 bases). V gave up 5 bases and J gave up 5 bases, with 10 bases separating them. Germline assignment: CDR1 LGHNT and CDR2 FRNRAP. The CDR3 is made up of 12 amino acids. In DNA, the CDR3 is TGTGCTAGTGGTGGAGGGTGCAACGAGCAGTACTTC. It codes for CASGGGCNEQYF.

This clonotype was observed a handful of times. This sequence joins TRBV3-1 and TRBJ1-2; 7 positions match TRBD1. The V segment lost 5 bases and the J segment 5 bases; nucleotides outside the gene matches: 11. CDR1 LGHDT and CDR2 YNNKEL come from the germline V gene (reference sequence). The CDR3 is made up of 15 amino acids. This chain's CDR3 is CASSLGTDKGYGYTF. The CDR3 nucleotides read TGTGCCAGCAGCTTGGGGACAGACAAAGGATATGGCTACACCTTC.

This clonotype showed up many times. CDR3 in amino acids: CASSEYRTDMGEQYF. The CDR3 bases are TGTGCCAGCAGTGAATATCGGACAGATATGGGCGAGCAGTACTTC. This sequence joins TRBV25-1 and TRBJ2-7; possibly TRBD1 for D (6 bases). The germline V gene encodes CDR1 MGHDK and CDR2 SYGVNS. The CDR3 has 15 residues. The V and J ends lost 0 bases and 6 bases respectively, with 15 bases between them.

As regards this clonotype: A much bigger clone sits one base away, suggesting this may be a read error. This chain uses TRBV28 with TRBJ1-2; 7 nucleotides line up with TRBD1. CDR1 is MDHEN and CDR2 is SYDVKM in the germline V gene. The CDR3 extends over 14 amino acids. The CDR3 sequence: CTSSFGGGVDGYTF. In nucleotides, the CDR3 is TGTACCAGCAGTTTCGGAGGGGGCGTCGATGGCTACACCTTC.